This TCR beta chain was sequenced during a study of shared clonotypes between healthy human individuals. The genomic DNA of each subset was split evenly across several immunoSEQ plates. In the original analysis: As immunoSEQ supplied junction-only sequences (without quality scores), filtering differed. Clones were sequenced by immunoSEQ multiplex PCR, and TCRdb holds only the in-frame ones, with some missing. D and trimming were read from the DNA, whereas the V and J calls and clone size are those reported in that table. The sample carries 400,000 to 600,000 clones, 70% to 80% recorded once. The table lists this clone with a count of one. Its target is unknown. This CDR3 has 19 residues. CDR1 is SGHDT, CDR2 YYEEEE, per germline. Study outcomes and limitations: Only a few donors were included, so the genetic and exposure-history diversity represented was limited. Clonotype sharing across donors was expected to vary with sequencing depth.

The clonotype was recovered from a woman aged 40 to 50 in good health. Some clones in this sample may be carry-over from other donors' samples. The sample consisted of PBMCs. This rearrangement joins TRBV5-6 to TRBJ2-5, with D possibly being TRBD1 (6 bases). The DNA end lines up better with TRBJ2-7; the J call may be wrong. Here the CDR3 reads CASSLGGPGTDGFSYEQYF. The CDR3 DNA sequence: TGTGCCAGCAGCTTGGGGGGGCCTGGGACGGATGGATTCTCCTACGAGCAGTACTTC.